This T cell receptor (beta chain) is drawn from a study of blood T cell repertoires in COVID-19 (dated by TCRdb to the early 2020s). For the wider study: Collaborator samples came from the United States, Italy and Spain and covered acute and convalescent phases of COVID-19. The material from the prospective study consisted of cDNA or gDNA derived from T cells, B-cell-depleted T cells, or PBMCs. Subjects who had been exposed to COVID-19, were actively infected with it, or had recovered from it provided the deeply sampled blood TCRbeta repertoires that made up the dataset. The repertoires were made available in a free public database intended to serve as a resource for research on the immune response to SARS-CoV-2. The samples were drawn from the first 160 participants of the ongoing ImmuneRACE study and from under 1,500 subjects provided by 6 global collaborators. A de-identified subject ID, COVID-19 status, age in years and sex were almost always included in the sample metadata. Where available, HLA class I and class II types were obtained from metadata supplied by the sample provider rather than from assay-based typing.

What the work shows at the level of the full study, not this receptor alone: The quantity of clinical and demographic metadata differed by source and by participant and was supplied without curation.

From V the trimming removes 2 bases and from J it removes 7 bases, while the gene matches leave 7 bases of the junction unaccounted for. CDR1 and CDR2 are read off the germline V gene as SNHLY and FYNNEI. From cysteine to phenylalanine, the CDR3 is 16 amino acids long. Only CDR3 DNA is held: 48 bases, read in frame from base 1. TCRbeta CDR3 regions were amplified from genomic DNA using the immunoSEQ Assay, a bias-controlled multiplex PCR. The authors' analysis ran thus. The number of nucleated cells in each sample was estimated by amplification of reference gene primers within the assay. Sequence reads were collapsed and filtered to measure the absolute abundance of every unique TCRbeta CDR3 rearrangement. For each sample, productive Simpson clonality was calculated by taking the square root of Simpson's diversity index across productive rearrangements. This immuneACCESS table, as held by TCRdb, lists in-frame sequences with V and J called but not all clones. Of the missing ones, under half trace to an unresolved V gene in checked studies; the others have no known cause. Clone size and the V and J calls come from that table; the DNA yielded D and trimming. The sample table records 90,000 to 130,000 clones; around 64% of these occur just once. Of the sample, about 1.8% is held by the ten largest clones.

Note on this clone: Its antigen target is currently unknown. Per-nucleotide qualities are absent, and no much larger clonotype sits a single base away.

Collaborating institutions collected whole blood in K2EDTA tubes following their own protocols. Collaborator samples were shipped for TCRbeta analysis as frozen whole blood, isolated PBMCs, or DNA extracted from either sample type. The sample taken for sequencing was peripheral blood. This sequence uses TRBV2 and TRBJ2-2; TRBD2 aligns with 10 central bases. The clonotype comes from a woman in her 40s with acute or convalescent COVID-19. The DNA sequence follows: TGTGCCAGCAGTGAAAACAGCGGGGGGGCCCTCGGGGAGCTGTTTTTT. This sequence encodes CASSENSGGALGELFF.